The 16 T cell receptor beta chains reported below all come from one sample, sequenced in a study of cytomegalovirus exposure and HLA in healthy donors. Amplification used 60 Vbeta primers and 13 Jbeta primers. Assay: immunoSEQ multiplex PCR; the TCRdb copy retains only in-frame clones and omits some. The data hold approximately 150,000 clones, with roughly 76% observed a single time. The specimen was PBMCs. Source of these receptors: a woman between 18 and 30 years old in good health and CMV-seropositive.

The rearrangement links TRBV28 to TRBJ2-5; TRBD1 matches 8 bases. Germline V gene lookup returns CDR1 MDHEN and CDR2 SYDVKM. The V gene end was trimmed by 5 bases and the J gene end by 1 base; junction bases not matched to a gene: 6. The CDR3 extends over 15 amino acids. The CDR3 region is CASSTRTGPQETQYF. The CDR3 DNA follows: TGTGCCAGCAGTACACGGACAGGGCCCCAAGAGACCCAGTACTTC.

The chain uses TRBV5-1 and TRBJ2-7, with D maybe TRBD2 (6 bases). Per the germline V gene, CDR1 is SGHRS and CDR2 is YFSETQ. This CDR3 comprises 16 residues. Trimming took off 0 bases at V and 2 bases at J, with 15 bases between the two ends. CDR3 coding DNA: TGCGCCAGCAGCTTGGCTGTCGGGGGTACCACCTACGAGCAGTACTTC. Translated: CASSLAVGGTTYEQYF.

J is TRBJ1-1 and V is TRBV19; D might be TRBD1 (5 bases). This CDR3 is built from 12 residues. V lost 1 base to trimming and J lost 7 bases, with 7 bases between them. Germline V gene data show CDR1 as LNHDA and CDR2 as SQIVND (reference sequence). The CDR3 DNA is TGTGCCAGTAGTATAGGGGGGGATGAAGCTTTCTTT. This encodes CASSIGGDEAFF.

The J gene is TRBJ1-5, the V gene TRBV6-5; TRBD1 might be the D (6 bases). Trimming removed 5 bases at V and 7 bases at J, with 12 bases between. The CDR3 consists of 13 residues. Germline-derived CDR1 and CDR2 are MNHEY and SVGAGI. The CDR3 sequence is CASSRGARQPQHF. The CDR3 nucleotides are TGTGCCAGCAGTCGGGGGGCCCGACAGCCCCAGCATTTT.

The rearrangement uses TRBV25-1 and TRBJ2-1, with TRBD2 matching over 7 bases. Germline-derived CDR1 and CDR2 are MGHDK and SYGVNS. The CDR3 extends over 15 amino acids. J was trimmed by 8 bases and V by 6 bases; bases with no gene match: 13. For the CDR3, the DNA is TGTGCCAGCAGCGAGACCGGGGGACTAAGATATGAGCAGTTCTTC. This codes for CASSETGGLRYEQFF.

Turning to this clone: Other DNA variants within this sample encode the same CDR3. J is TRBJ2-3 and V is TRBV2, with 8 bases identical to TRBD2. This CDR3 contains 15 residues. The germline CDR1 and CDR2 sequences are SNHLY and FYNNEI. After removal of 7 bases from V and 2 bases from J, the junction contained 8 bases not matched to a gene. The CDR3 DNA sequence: TGTGCCAGCACTCCAACTAGCGGTCCCACAGATACGCAGTATTTT. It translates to CASTPTSGPTDTQYF.

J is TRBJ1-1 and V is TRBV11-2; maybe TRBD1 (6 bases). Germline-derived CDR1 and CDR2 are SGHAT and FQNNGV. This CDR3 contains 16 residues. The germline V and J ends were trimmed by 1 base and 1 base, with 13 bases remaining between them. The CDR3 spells CASSLARKGENTEAFF. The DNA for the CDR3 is TGTGCCAGCAGCTTAGCCCGGAAGGGGGAGAACACTGAAGCTTTCTTT.

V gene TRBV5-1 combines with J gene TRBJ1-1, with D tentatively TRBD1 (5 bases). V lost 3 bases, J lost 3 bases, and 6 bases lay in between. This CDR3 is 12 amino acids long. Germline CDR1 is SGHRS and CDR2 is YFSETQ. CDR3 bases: TGCGCCAGCAGCTCGGGGGACACTGAAGCTTTCTTT. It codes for CASSSGDTEAFF.

CDR3 in DNA: TGTGCCAGCAGCTGGCCTAGCGGGGGACCGGATACGCAGTATTTT. Protein: CASSWPSGGPDTQYF. J is TRBJ2-3 and V is TRBV11-1; TRBD2 matches at 10 bases. Germline-derived CDR1 and CDR2 are SGHAT and FQDESV (reference sequence). After removal of 4 bases from V and 6 bases from J, the junction contained 7 bases not matched to a gene. The CDR3 is made up of 15 amino acids.

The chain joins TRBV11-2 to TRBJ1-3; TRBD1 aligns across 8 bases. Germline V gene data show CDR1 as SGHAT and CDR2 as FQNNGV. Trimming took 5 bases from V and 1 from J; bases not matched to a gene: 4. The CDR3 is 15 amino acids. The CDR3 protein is CASSPRTGSGNTIYF. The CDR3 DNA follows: TGTGCCAGCAGCCCGAGGACAGGGTCTGGAAACACCATATATTTT.

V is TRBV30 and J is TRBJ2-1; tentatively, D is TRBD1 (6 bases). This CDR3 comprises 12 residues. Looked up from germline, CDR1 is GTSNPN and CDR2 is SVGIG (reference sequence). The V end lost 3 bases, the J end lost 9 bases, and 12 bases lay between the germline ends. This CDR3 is CAWRRRTAEQFF. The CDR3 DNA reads TGTGCCTGGAGGCGAAGGACAGCTGAGCAGTTCTTC.

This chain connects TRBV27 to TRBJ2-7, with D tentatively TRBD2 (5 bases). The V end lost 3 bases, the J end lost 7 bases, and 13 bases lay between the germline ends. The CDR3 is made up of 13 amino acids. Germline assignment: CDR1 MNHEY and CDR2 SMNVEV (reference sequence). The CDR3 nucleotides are TGTGCCAGCAGTTTTAGCGCGGTGCGGGAGCAGTACTTC. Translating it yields CASSFSAVREQYF.

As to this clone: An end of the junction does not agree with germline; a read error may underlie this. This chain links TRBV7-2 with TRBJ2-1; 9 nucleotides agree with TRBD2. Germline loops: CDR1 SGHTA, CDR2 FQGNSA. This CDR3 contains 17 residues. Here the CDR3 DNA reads TGCAAATCTGCGCCAGGGGGGGGACTAGCAAGGTACAATGAGCAGTTCTTC. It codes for CKSAPGGGLARYNEQFF.

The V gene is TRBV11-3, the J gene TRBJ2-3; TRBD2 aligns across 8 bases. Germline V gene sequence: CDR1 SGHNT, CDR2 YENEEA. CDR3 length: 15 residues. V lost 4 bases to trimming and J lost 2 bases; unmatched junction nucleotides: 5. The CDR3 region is CASSSGGDYTDTQYF. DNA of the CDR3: TGTGCCAGCAGCTCGGGGGGGGATTACACAGATACGCAGTATTTT.

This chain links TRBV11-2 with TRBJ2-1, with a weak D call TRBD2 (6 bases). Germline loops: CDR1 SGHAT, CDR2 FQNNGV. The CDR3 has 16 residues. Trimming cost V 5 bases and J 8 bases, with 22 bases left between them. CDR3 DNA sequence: TGTGCCAGCAGCCCCCCGTGGAGACTAGTAATAGATGAGCAGTTCTTC. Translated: CASSPPWRLVIDEQFF.

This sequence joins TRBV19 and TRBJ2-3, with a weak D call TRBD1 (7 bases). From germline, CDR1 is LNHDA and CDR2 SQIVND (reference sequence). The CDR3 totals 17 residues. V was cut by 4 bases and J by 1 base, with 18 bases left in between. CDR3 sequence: CASSNGRGVGGTDTQYF. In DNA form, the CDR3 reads TGTGCCAGTAGTAATGGCAGGGGGGTTGGTGGCACAGATACGCAGTATTTT.